The 20 T cell receptor beta chains below were found in one sample sequenced in a study of molecular identifiers for immune sequencing clone quantification. From the PCR reads, TCRdb called clonotypes with MiXCR, one entry per CDR3 protein. The sample lists some 8,500 distinct CDR3 sequences, around an eighth occurring once. Sequenced sample: naive CD8+ T cells from blood, with Jurkat cell RNA spiked in. Noted subset: FACS-sorted CD8+CD4-CCR7+CD45RA+ naive T cells. The receptors shown here come from a human donor in good health. Some libraries in this study had Jurkat cell RNA spiked in.

This clonotype was counted at least ten times. This chain links TRBV4-3 with TRBJ2-7; D is uncertain. This CDR3 spans 15 amino acids. Germline assignment: CDR1 LGHNA and CDR2 YSLEER. Trimming removed 0 bases from V and 3 bases from J, with 12 bases in between. The DNA for the CDR3 is TGCGCCAGCAGCCAAGATCGCGGTGTAGGCTACGAGCAGTACTTC. Protein product: CASSQDRGVGYEQYF.

This clonotype is categorized as medium-sized (0.01 to 0.1%). The J gene is TRBJ2-5, the V gene TRBV5-1; a weak D match, TRBD1 (6 bases). The CDR3 runs to 13 residues. Germline V gives CDR1 SGHRS, CDR2 YFSETQ. V gave up 5 bases and J gave up 4 bases, with 12 bases separating them. CDR3 in amino acids: CASRQTGIETQYF. CDR3 coding DNA: TGCGCCAGCAGACAAACAGGGATAGAGACCCAGTACTTC.

This clonotype was counted at least ten times. This chain joins TRBV20-1 and TRBJ2-7; D is possibly TRBD1 (6 bases). CDR3 length: 14 residues. The germline V gene has CDR1 DFQATT and CDR2 SNEGSKA (reference sequence). Deletions cut 6 bases from V and 0 bases from J, with 15 bases between. The CDR3 DNA sequence: TGCAGTGCCACTGGGGGCCAGGCCTCCTACGAGCAGTACTTC. This codes for CSATGGQASYEQYF.

With respect to this clonotype: Being one base from a much bigger clone, this may be a read error. This chain links TRBV4-1 with TRBJ2-1, with a tentative D call TRBD2 (5 bases). The CDR3 runs to 15 residues. CDR1 and CDR2 from the germline V gene are MGHRA and YSYEKL. The CDR3: CASSQDFGVYNGQFF. CDR3 nucleotide sequence: TGCGCCAGCAGCCAAGATTTCGGGGTCTACAATGGGCAGTTCTTC.

This clonotype was found many times. The chain carries TRBV19 and TRBJ2-1, with D possibly matching TRBD2 (7 bases). V was trimmed by 4 bases and J by 5 bases, leaving 9 bases between them. Germline V lookup: CDR1 LNHDA, CDR2 SQIVND (reference sequence). CDR3 length equals 13 residues. The DNA for the CDR3 is TGTGCCAGTAGTACCGGGGGGCACAATGAGCAGTTCTTC. It translates to CASSTGGHNEQFF.

This clonotype has just a few counts. V and J are TRBV5-6 and TRBJ1-3; no clear D. The CDR3 covers 15 residues. The germline gives CDR1 SGHDT, CDR2 YYEEEE. Trimming stripped 1 base from V and 1 base from J, with 9 bases between. The CDR3 loop reads CASSLTAPSGNTIYF. The CDR3 bases are TGTGCCAGCAGCTTGACAGCCCCTTCTGGAAACACCATATATTTT.

By its share, this clonotype is medium-sized (0.01 to 0.1%). The rearrangement joins TRBV30 to TRBJ1-2; 9 bases are a match to TRBD1. V gave up 2 bases and J gave up 6 bases; unmatched junction bases: 7. This CDR3 contains 14 residues. Germline loops: CDR1 GTSNPN, CDR2 SVGIG (reference sequence). Here the CDR3 DNA reads TGTGCCTGGAGTCGGGACAGGGACTTAAATGGCTACACCTTC. Protein: CAWSRDRDLNGYTF.

This clonotype was seen at least ten times. The rearrangement joins TRBV7-6 to TRBJ2-1; 10 bases align to TRBD2. Unmatched junction bases numbered 5, after V lost 0 bases and J lost 0 bases. The CDR3 totals 18 residues. Germline V lookup: CDR1 SGHVS, CDR2 FNYEAQ. The CDR3 is CASSLASGGQSSYNEQFF. Here the CDR3 DNA reads TGTGCCAGCAGCTTAGCTAGCGGGGGGCAGAGCTCCTACAATGAGCAGTTCTTC.

In regard to this clonotype: Relative to the germline gene, one junction end is altered; a read error may explain this. The V gene is TRBV10-3, the J gene TRBJ2-1, with 7 bases matching TRBD2. Germline V gene lookup returns CDR1 ENHRY and CDR2 SYGVKD. This CDR3 has 12 residues. The CDR3 protein is CAIGERGHEQFF. The CDR3 DNA reads as TGTGCCATCGGTGAGCGGGGCCATGAGCAGTTCTTC.

This clonotype is labeled as medium-sized. The chain has TRBV7-6 and TRBJ2-3; TRBD2 aligns across 9 bases. This CDR3 has 16 amino acids. CDR1 and CDR2 (germline): SGHVS, FNYEAQ. J lost 0 bases, V lost 1 base, and 2 bases had no gene match. CDR3 coding DNA: TGTGCCAGCAGCTTAGGACTAGCGGCTAGCACAGATACGCAGTATTTT. Protein: CASSLGLAASTDTQYF.

This clonotype was found many times. This rearrangement joins TRBV28 to TRBJ2-7, with unresolved D. Trimming cost V 7 bases and J 2 bases, with 15 bases left between them. The CDR3 contains 14 residues. Germline-derived CDR1 and CDR2 are MDHEN and SYDVKM. The DNA of the CDR3 is TGTGCCAGCACCCTGGGGTTGGCCGCCTACGAGCAGTACTTC. Translating it yields CASTLGLAAYEQYF.

This clonotype is medium-sized by share. This rearrangement joins TRBV12-3 or TRBV12-4 to TRBJ1-1; TRBD1 matches 11 bases. After removal of 6 bases from V and 4 bases from J, the junction contained 4 bases not matched to a gene. This CDR3 has 14 amino acids. CDR3 coding DNA: TGTGCCAGCAGCCTCGGGACAGGGGGCACTGAAGCTTTCTTT. Translation gives CASSLGTGGTEAFF.

By frequency in the sample, this clonotype is medium-sized. V is TRBV6-2 or TRBV6-3 and J is TRBJ2-3; TRBD1 or TRBD2 may be the D gene (5 bases each). There are 15 residues in the CDR3. Germline V CDR1 and CDR2: MNHEY, SVGEGT. Trimming cost V 7 bases and J 6 bases, with 20 bases left between them. The CDR3 spells CASTPSGPSMDTQYF. The CDR3 DNA reads as TGTGCCAGCACCCCATCGGGGCCATCCATGGATACGCAGTATTTT.

This clonotype was observed a few times. V and J are TRBV11-2 and TRBJ2-3; TRBD2 matches 8 bases. V lost 1 base to trimming and J lost 4 bases; unmatched junction nucleotides: 4. The CDR3 contains 15 residues. Germline-derived CDR1 and CDR2 are SGHAT and FQNNGV. The CDR3 loop reads CASSLGAGDADTQYF. DNA of the CDR3: TGTGCCAGCAGCTTAGGAGCGGGGGATGCAGATACGCAGTATTTT. The full variable domain, with the rest looked up from reference TRBV11-2 and TRBJ2-3, is EAGVAQSPRYKIIEKRQSVAFWCNPISGHATLYWYQQILGQGPKLLIQFQNNGVVDDSQLPKDRFSAERLKGVDSTLKIQPAKLEDSAVYLCASSLGAGDADTQYFGPGTRLTVL.

Remarks on this clonotype: This sequence may be a read error, since a much larger clone differs from it by one base. The chain couples TRBV12-3 or TRBV12-4 to TRBJ2-7; a possible D gene is TRBD2 (5 bases). The CDR3 sequence is 11 residues long. DNA of the CDR3: TGTGCCAGCGGTTTCTCGGGGGAGCAGTACTTC. It specifies CASGFSGEQYF.

For this clonotype: A much larger clone differs by one base, so this may be a read error. The CDR3 does not close with the conserved phenylalanine or tryptophan, likely indicating a read error. This sequence joins TRBV20-1 and TRBJ2-2; the D is unclear. Germline CDR1 reads DFQATT; CDR2 reads SNEGSKA (reference sequence). V shed 1 base and J shed 0 bases, with 3 bases lying between them. This CDR3 contains 13 residues. The chain's CDR3 is CSARAPNTGELFL. The CDR3 DNA is TGCAGTGCTAGAGCGCCGAACACCGGGGAGCTGTTTCTT.

At least ten counts were recorded for this clonotype. The rearrangement uses TRBV19 and TRBJ2-1; 10 bases map to TRBD1. The junction had 8 bases not matched to a gene; V was cut back by 5 bases and J by 7 bases. The CDR3 is 15 residues long. The germline V gene has CDR1 LNHDA and CDR2 SQIVND (reference sequence). The CDR3 DNA reads TGTGCCAGTAGTGGACAGGGGGGTGCCGGGAATGAGCAGTTCTTC. It is translated as CASSGQGGAGNEQFF.

CDR3 in DNA: TGTGCCACCCCGGGACTAGCGGCTAGCACAGATACGCAGTATTTT. As protein: CATPGLAASTDTQYF. The V call is TRBV15, the J call TRBJ2-3; 11 bases align to TRBD2. Germline loops: CDR1 LNHNV, CDR2 YYDKDF (reference sequence). The CDR3 runs to 15 residues. The junction had 4 bases not matched to a gene; V was cut back by 8 bases and J by 0 bases.

This clonotype was recorded many times. The gene calls are TRBV19 and TRBJ1-1, with TRBD1 identical over 8 bases. Germline V gives CDR1 LNHDA, CDR2 SQIVND (reference sequence). The CDR3 totals 15 residues. V was clipped by 5 bases and J by 1 base; unmatched bases: 6. The CDR3 sequence: CASSPQTGENTEAFF. The CDR3 coding sequence is TGTGCCAGTAGTCCCCAGACAGGGGAGAACACTGAAGCTTTCTTT.

Concerning this clonotype itself: A single base separates this from a much larger clone, so it may be a read error. V and J are TRBV27 and TRBJ2-7; D uncertain. The CDR3 length is 14 residues. CDR1 is MNHEY, CDR2 SMNVEV, per germline (reference sequence). The CDR3 region is CVSSSKAVSYEQYF. The CDR3 DNA sequence: TGTGTCAGCAGTTCTAAAGCTGTCTCCTACGAGCAGTACTTC.